This T cell receptor beta chain was observed in a study of CD8 T cells in ankylosing spondylitis. Germline V lookup: CDR1 SQVTM, CDR2 ANQGSEA. V lost 7 bases to trimming and J lost 9 bases; unmatched junction nucleotides: 10. CDR3 length: 14 residues. It was by quantitative 5'-RACE with molecular barcodes that TCR beta libraries were made. TCRdb re-called the 5' RACE reads with MiXCR, one entry per CDR3 protein. The data show 350,000 to 450,000 distinct CDR3 sequences, with roughly a quarter seen just once and 0.85% to 1% held by the top ten. This clonotype was recorded a few times. The antigen is not known. Study-wide results and caveats: Disease-associated clonotypes exhibited CD8+ identity and were relatively infrequent in peripheral blood. As reported, disease-linked clones showed significant enrichment in matched ankylosing spondylitis synovial fluid. Ankylosing spondylitis blood seemed to carry a telltale TCR beta motif made of seven or eight highly homologous variants.

The sample consisted of blood, either unsorted or a sorted T cell fraction (not recorded which). The chain has TRBV29-1 and TRBJ2-1, with 12 bases identical to TRBD2. The origin of this receptor is a male donor with ankylosing spondylitis. The CDR3 is CSASRLAGVPEQFF. The CDR3 DNA reads TGCAGCGCTTCTCGACTAGCGGGAGTTCCTGAGCAGTTCTTC.